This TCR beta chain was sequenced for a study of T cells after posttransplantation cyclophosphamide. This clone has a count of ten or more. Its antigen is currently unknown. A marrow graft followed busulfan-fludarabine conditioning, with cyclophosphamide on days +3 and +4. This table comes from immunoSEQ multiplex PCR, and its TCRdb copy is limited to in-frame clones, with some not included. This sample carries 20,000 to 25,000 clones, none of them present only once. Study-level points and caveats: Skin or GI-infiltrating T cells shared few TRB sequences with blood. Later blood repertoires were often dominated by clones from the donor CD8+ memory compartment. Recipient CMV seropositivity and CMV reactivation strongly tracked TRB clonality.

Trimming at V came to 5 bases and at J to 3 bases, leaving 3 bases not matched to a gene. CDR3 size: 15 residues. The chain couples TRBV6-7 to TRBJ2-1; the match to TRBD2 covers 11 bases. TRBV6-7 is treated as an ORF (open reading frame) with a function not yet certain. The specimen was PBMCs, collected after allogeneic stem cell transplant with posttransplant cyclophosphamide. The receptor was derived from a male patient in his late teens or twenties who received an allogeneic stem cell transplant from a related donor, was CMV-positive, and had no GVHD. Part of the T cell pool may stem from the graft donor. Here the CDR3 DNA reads TGTGCCAGCAGTAAGACTAGCGGGAACTACAATGAGCAGTTCTTC. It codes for CASSKTSGNYNEQFF.